Sequencing of this T cell receptor beta chain was carried out in a study of OX40 agonist ivuxolimab in advanced cancers. Study results and caveats: Those patients achieving a partial response at 0.1-3.0 mg/kg showed among the lowest clonal expansion.

Note on this clone: Its matching antigen is unknown.

J gave up 6 bases and V 7 bases, and 8 bases lay outside the gene matches. CDR1 MDHEN and CDR2 SYDVKM come from the germline V gene. The CDR3 totals 13 residues. Clones were sequenced by immunoSEQ multiplex PCR, and TCRdb holds only the in-frame ones, with some missing. The data contain 25,000 to 40,000 clones, around nine tenths of them singletons. V and J are TRBV28 and TRBJ1-2; 7 bases line up with TRBD1. The material was CD4+ or CD8+ T cells sorted from blood, obtained in a trial of the OX40 agonist ivuxolimab. This sequence originates from an adult with an advanced solid tumor such as melanoma, head and neck, liver or kidney cancer. Written as DNA, the CDR3 is TGTGCCAGCATTATGACAGGGAGGGATGGCTACACCTTC. It encodes CASIMTGRDGYTF.